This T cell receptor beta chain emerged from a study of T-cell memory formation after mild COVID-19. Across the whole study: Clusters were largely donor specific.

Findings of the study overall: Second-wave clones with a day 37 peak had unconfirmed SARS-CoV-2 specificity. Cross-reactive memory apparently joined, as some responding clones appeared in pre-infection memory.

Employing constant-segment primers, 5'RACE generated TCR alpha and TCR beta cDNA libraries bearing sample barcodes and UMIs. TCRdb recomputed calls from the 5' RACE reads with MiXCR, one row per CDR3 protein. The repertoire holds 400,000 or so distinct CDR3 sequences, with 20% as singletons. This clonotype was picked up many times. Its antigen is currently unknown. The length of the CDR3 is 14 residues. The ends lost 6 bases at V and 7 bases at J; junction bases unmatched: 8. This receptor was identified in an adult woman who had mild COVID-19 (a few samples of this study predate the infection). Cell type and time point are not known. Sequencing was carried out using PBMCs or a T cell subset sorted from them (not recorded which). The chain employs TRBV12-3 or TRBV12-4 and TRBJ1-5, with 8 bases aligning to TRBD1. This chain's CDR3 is CASSRRQGLQPQHF. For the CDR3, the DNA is TGTGCCAGCAGCCGGAGACAGGGGCTCCAGCCCCAGCATTTT.